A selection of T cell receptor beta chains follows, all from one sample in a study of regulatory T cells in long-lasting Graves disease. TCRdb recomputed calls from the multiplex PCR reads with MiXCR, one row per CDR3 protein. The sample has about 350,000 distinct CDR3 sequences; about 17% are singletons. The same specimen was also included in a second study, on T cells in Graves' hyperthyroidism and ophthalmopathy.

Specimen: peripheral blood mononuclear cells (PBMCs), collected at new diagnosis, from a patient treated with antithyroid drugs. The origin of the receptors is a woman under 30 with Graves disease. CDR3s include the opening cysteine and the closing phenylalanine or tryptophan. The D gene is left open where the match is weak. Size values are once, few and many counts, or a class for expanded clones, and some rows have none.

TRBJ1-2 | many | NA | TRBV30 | CAWGWDLGYTF | TGTGCCTGGGGTTGGGACCTCGGCTACACCTTC
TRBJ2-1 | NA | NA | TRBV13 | CASSAGEIPPFF | TGTGCCAGCAGCGCAGGCGAGATCCCCCCCTTCTTC
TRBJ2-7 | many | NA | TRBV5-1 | CASSLRGYSYEQYF | TGCGCCAGCAGCTTGCGTGGCTACTCCTACGAGCAGTACTTC
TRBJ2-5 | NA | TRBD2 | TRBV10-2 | CASSTLYGTSGQETQYF | TGCGCCAGCAGTACTCTCTACGGGACTAGCGGACAAGAGACCCAGTACTTC
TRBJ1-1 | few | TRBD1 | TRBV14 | CASSPLGRGPTEAFF | TGTGCCAGCAGCCCTTTGGGCAGGGGGCCCACTGAAGCTTTCTTT
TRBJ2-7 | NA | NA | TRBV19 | CASRGTFYEQYF | TGTGCCAGTAGGGGGACCTTCTACGAGCAGTACTTC
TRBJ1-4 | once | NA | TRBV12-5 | CASGLTLNVKLFF | TGTGCTAGTGGTTTGACTCTAAATGTAAAACTGTTTTTT
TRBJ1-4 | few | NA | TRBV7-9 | CASSHRRRTATNEKLFF | TGTGCCAGCAGCCATAGACGCCGGACAGCAACTAATGAAAAACTGTTTTTT
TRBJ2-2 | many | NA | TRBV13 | CASSPNTGNTGELFF | TGTGCCAGCAGCCCAAACACAGGGAACACCGGGGAGCTGTTTTTT
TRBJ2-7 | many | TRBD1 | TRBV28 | CASRPQDRVSLEQYF | TGTGCCAGCAGGCCCCAGGACAGGGTCTCACTCGAGCAGTACTTC
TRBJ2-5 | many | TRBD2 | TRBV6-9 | CASSSILAGTKETQYF | TGTGCCAGCAGTTCAATACTAGCGGGGACTAAAGAGACCCAGTACTTC
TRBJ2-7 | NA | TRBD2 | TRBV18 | CASSPKRGTYEQYF | TGTGCCAGCTCACCAAAGCGGGGCACCTACGAGCAGTACTTC
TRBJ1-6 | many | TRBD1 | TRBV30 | CAWSTSRQGRNSPLHF | TGTGCCTGGAGCACCAGTCGACAGGGGAGGAATTCACCCCTCCACTTT
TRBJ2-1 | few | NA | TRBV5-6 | CASTLLPGASEQFF | TGTGCCAGCACCCTTCTTCCGGGAGCCAGTGAGCAGTTCTTC
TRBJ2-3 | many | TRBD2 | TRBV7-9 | CASSLASGKADTQYF | TGTGCCAGCAGCTTAGCTAGCGGGAAGGCAGATACGCAGTATTTT
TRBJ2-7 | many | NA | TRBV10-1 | CASSESGLGEQYF | TGCGCCAGCAGTGAGTCGGGGCTAGGCGAGCAGTACTTC
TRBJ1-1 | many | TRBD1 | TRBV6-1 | CASIDRVNAEAFF | TGTGCCAGTATAGACAGGGTTAACGCTGAAGCTTTCTTT
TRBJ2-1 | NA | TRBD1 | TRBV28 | CASSPGQGHNEQFF | TGTGCCAGCAGCCCGGGACAGGGACACAATGAGCAGTTCTTC
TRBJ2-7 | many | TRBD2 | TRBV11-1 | CASSLAGLAGDYEQYF | TGTGCCAGCAGCTTAGCGGGGCTAGCGGGAGACTACGAGCAGTACTTC
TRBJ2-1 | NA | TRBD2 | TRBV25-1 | CASGWASGSGGEQFF | TGTGCCAGCGGCTGGGCTAGCGGGAGTGGGGGTGAGCAGTTCTTC
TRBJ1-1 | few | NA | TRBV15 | CATSRDFEAFF | TGTGCCACCAGCAGAGATTTTGAAGCTTTCTTT
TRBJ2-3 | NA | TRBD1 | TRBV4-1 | CASSLGTGAGTDTQYF | TGCGCCAGCAGCCTCGGAACAGGGGCCGGCACAGATACGCAGTATTTT
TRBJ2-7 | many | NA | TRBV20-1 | CSAPKNYEQYF | TGCAGTGCCCCGAAGAACTACGAGCAGTACTTC
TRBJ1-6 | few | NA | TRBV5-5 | CASSVGVRSSYNSPLHF | TGTGCCAGCAGCGTAGGGGTGAGGAGCTCCTATAATTCACCCCTCCACTTT
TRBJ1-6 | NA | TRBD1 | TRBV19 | CASSPKGQNNSPLHF | TGTGCCAGTAGCCCAAAGGGACAGAATAATTCACCCCTCCACTTT